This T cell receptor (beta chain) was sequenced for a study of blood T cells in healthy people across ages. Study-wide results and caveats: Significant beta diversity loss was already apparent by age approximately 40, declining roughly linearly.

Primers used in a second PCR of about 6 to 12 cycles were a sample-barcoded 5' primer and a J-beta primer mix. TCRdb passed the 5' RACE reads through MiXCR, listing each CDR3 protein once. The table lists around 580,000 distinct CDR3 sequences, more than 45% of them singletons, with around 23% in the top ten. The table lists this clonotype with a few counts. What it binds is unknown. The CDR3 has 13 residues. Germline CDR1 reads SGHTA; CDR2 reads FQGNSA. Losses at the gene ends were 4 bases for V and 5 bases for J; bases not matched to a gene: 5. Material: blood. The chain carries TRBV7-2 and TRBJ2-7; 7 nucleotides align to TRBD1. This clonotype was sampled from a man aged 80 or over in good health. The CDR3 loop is CASSWRQGNEQYF. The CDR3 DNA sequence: TGTGCCAGCAGCTGGAGACAGGGTAACGAGCAGTACTTC.